These 20 T cell receptor beta chains were sequenced from one sample in a study of blood T cell repertoires in COVID-19. TCRdb's table, derived via immunoSEQ multiplex PCR, lists solely in-frame clones and lacks some. Of roughly 98,000 clones listed, 85% to 95% are singletons. The sample consisted of peripheral blood. The receptors here all came from a woman aged 55 to 70 with active COVID-19.

The V and J genes are TRBV19 and TRBJ2-3; TRBD2 agrees at 16 bases. V was pared by 5 bases and J by 1 base, with 6 bases of the junction left unmatched. The CDR3 is 18 residues long. Germline-derived CDR1 and CDR2 are LNHDA and SQIVND (reference sequence). The CDR3 reads CASSPGLAGGLGTDTQYF. For the CDR3, the DNA is TGTGCCAGTAGTCCGGGACTAGCGGGGGGGCTTGGCACAGATACGCAGTATTTT. The whole variable domain, filled in from reference TRBV19 and TRBJ2-3, reads DGGITQSPKYLFRKEGQNVTLSCEQNLNHDAMYWYRQDPGQGLRLIYYSQIVNDFQKGDIAEGYSVSREKKESFPLTVTSAQKNPTAFYLCASSPGLAGGLGTDTQYFGPGTRLTVL.

Here the CDR3 reads CSASGGQGSNQPQHF. The CDR3, as DNA: TGCAGTGCTAGTGGGGGGCAGGGCAGCAATCAGCCCCAGCATTTT. V is TRBV20-1 and J is TRBJ1-5; TRBD1 might be the D (6 bases). This CDR3 spans 15 amino acids. Trimming pared 3 bases from V and 1 base from J, leaving 13 bases between. CDR1 DFQATT and CDR2 SNEGSKA come from the germline V gene (reference sequence).

V gene TRBV6-1 combines with J gene TRBJ1-5; weak D call: TRBD1 (6 bases). Germline assignment: CDR1 MNHNS and CDR2 SASEGT. The V gene lost 0 bases and the J gene lost 1 base, with 10 bases spanning the gap. The CDR3 length is 16 residues. CDR3: CASSEAARGSNQPQHF. The CDR3, as DNA: TGTGCCAGCAGTGAAGCCGCCAGGGGAAGCAATCAGCCCCAGCATTTT.

The V call is TRBV28, the J call TRBJ2-1; D not certain. In germline, CDR1 is MDHEN, CDR2 SYDVKM. Trimming pared 1 base from V and 0 bases from J, leaving 10 bases between. The CDR3 has 16 amino acids. CDR3 residues: CASSLFGQSSYNEQFF. The CDR3 nucleotides are TGTGCCAGCAGTTTATTTGGGCAGAGCTCCTACAATGAGCAGTTCTTC.

This chain connects TRBV19 to TRBJ1-4; 8 bases are a match to TRBD1. Germline values: CDR1 LNHDA, CDR2 SQIVND (reference sequence). There are 15 residues in the CDR3. V dropped 4 bases and J dropped 7; count of bases not matched to a gene: 8. This CDR3 reads CASSTEDRAAEKLFF. DNA of the CDR3: TGTGCCAGTAGTACCGAGGACAGGGCGGCTGAAAAACTGTTTTTT.

This clone was recorded once. The J gene is TRBJ2-1, the V gene TRBV7-2; 7 bases line up with TRBD2. V was clipped by 5 bases and J by 0 bases; unmatched bases: 4. Germline V gene data show CDR1 as SGHTA and CDR2 as FQGNSA. The CDR3 loop spans 15 amino acids. The CDR3 DNA follows: TGTGCCAGCAGCGCGCGGGAGTCCTCCTACAATGAGCAGTTCTTC. The encoded protein is CASSARESSYNEQFF.

The V and J genes are TRBV19 and TRBJ2-1; no firm D call. V gave up 5 bases and J gave up 2 bases, with 10 bases separating them. This CDR3 is built from 14 residues. Germline V CDR1 and CDR2: LNHDA, SQIVND (reference sequence). The CDR3 sequence: CASSLASAYNEQFF. CDR3 sequence (DNA): TGTGCCAGTAGTTTAGCCAGTGCCTACAATGAGCAGTTCTTC. Using reference TRBV19 and TRBJ2-1 for the parts outside the CDR3, the full variable domain is DGGITQSPKYLFRKEGQNVTLSCEQNLNHDAMYWYRQDPGQGLRLIYYSQIVNDFQKGDIAEGYSVSREKKESFPLTVTSAQKNPTAFYLCASSLASAYNEQFFGPGTRLTVL.

CDR3 nucleotide sequence: TGTGCCAGCAGCCCGGGACAGGGGGCCGATACATATTCACCCCTCCACTTT. Protein sequence: CASSPGQGADTYSPLHF. The gene calls are TRBV5-4 and TRBJ1-6, with 12 nucleotides matching TRBD1. The V and J ends lost 4 bases and 8 bases, in that order; junction bases with no gene match: 10. The CDR3 totals 17 residues. Germline lookup yields CDR1 SGHNT and CDR2 YYREEE (reference sequence).

The chain is built from TRBV5-4 and TRBJ2-7, with D possibly TRBD2 on 6 matching bases. Per germline, CDR1 SGHNT and CDR2 YYREEE (reference sequence). The V gene lost 3 bases and the J gene lost 3 bases, with 16 bases spanning the gap. The CDR3 extends over 15 amino acids. As DNA, the CDR3 is TGTGCCAGCAGCTGGGGGGACCGAGGGTACTACGAGCAGTACTTC. It translates to CASSWGDRGYYEQYF.

J is TRBJ1-5 and V is TRBV5-1; no clear D. Germline V lookup: CDR1 SGHRS, CDR2 YFSETQ. This CDR3 comprises 14 residues. V was clipped by 0 bases and J by 2 bases, with 6 bases between them. DNA for the CDR3: TGCGCCAGCAGCTTGGAGGGAGGCAATCAGCCCCAGCATTTT. Protein: CASSLEGGNQPQHF.

The table lists this clone with a count of one. The chain recombines TRBV28 with TRBJ2-3; D possibly corresponds to TRBD2 (5 bases). Trimming removed 7 bases at V and 5 bases at J, with 10 bases between. The CDR3 loop spans 12 amino acids. Germline V gene data show CDR1 as MDHEN and CDR2 as SYDVKM. Here the CDR3 reads CASNPGRDTQYF. CDR3 nucleotides: TGTGCCAGCAACCCGGGAAGAGATACGCAGTATTTT. Based on the CDR3 plus reference TRBV28 and TRBJ2-3, the full variable domain is DVKVTQSSRYLVKRTGEKVFLECVQDMDHENMFWYRQDPGLGLRLIYFSYDVKMKEKGDIPEGYSVSREKKERFSLILESASTNQTSMYLCASNPGRDTQYFGPGTRLTVL.

This clone appeared a single time. Just one base apart from a much larger clone, this may be a read error. This chain joins TRBV10-1 and TRBJ2-7, with 10 bases that match TRBD1. The germline CDR1 and CDR2 sequences are WNHNN and SYGVQD (reference sequence). This CDR3 contains 14 residues. V shed 8 bases and J 6 bases; nucleotides not matched to a gene: 10. For the CDR3, the DNA is TGCGCCAGCTGTCCCACGACAGGGGGCGGCGAGCAGTACTTC. It yields the protein CASCPTTGGGEQYF.

The chain employs TRBV6-2 or TRBV6-3 and TRBJ2-3, with 8 bases identical to TRBD1. The CDR3 is 16 amino acids. Per germline, CDR1 MNHEY and CDR2 SVGEGT. With 5 bases clipped from V and 2 bases from J, the junction kept 9 bases outside the gene matches. CDR3 sequence (DNA): TGTGCCAGCAGTCGTCCCTCAGGGGGCGTCACAGATACGCAGTATTTT. It translates to CASSRPSGGVTDTQYF.

This rearrangement joins TRBV27 to TRBJ1-6; possible D gene TRBD1, 6 bases. Per germline, CDR1 MNHEY and CDR2 SMNVEV (reference sequence). V lost 0 bases, J lost 9 bases, and 15 bases lay in between. The CDR3 loop spans 16 amino acids. CDR3 residues: CASSLSQVRDISPLHF. The CDR3 nucleotides read TGTGCCAGCAGTTTATCCCAAGTCCGGGACATTTCACCCCTCCACTTT.

The V call is TRBV19, the J call TRBJ2-2; maybe TRBD1 (7 bases). The germline CDR1 and CDR2 sequences are LNHDA and SQIVND (reference sequence). The CDR3 is 14 amino acids. This CDR3 is CASGQGGNTGELFF. The DNA for the CDR3 is TGTGCTTCGGGGCAGGGGGGGAACACCGGGGAGCTGTTTTTT.

The chain links TRBV5-1 to TRBJ2-1, with 12 bases identical to TRBD2. The CDR3 is 16 amino acids. CDR1 is SGHRS, CDR2 YFSETQ, per germline. The trim removed 4 bases at V and 7 bases at J, leaving 9 bases unmatched. The chain's CDR3 is CASSVQGTSGLNEQFF. The CDR3 DNA follows: TGCGCCAGCAGCGTACAGGGGACTAGCGGGTTAAATGAGCAGTTCTTC. The full variable domain, in which reference TRBV5-1 and TRBJ2-1 provide the parts outside the CDR3, is KAGVTQTPRYLIKTRGQQVTLSCSPISGHRSVSWYQQTPGQGLQFLFEYFSETQRNKGNFPGRFSGRQFSNSRSEMNVSTLELGDSALYLCASSVQGTSGLNEQFFGPGTRLTVL.

The V gene is TRBV2, the J gene TRBJ1-2, with no clear D. V was cut by 4 bases and J by 1 base, with 10 bases left in between. Germline V lookup: CDR1 SNHLY, CDR2 FYNNEI. The CDR3 covers 14 residues. This CDR3 is CASSANQINYGYTF. The CDR3, as DNA: TGTGCCAGCAGTGCGAATCAGATTAACTATGGCTACACCTTC.

The chain recombines TRBV6-2 or TRBV6-3 with TRBJ2-3, with 7 bases lining up with TRBD1. The CDR3 is 15 residues long. The junction had 5 bases not matched to a gene; V was cut back by 5 bases and J by 0 bases. Germline CDR1 and CDR2: MNHEY and SVGEGT. The CDR3 sequence: CASSQDRPSTDTQYF. The CDR3 nucleotides read TGTGCCAGCAGTCAGGACAGGCCGAGCACAGATACGCAGTATTTT.

This chain connects TRBV9 to TRBJ2-4; 8 bases fit TRBD1. The CDR3 is 16 residues long. Germline V gene sequence: CDR1 SGDLS, CDR2 YYNGEE. With V trimmed by 4 bases and J by 0 bases, 6 bases remained unmatched. CDR3 loop: CASSQTGQEAKNIQYF. The CDR3 DNA sequence: TGTGCCAGCAGCCAAACGGGACAGGAAGCCAAAAACATTCAGTACTTC. Full variable domain (remainder filled in from reference TRBV9 and TRBJ2-4): DSGVTQTPKHLITATGQRVTLRCSPRSGDLSVYWYQQSLDQGLQFLIQYYNGEERAKGNILERFSAQQFPDLHSELNLSSLELGDSALYFCASSQTGQEAKNIQYFGAGTRLSVL.

The V call is TRBV12-3 or TRBV12-4, the J call TRBJ1-2, with a tentative D call TRBD1 (6 bases). The CDR3 sequence is 12 residues long. The V and J ends lost 6 bases and 6 bases respectively, with 11 bases between them. CDR3 DNA: TGTGCCAGCAGCCAGGGGTTGAATGGCTACACCTTC. This encodes CASSQGLNGYTF.